The next 20 T cell receptor beta chains were all read from a single sample in a study of T cell responses to AZD1222 COVID-19 vaccine. Assay used: immunoSEQ multiplex PCR; TCRdb lists only in-frame clones, some missing. This table holds about 76,000 clones, around three quarters found once. The sample was peripheral blood, taken 28 days after the second dose of the MenACWY control vaccine. The receptors derive from an adult who received the MenACWY meningococcal vaccine as a control.

This clone was recorded only once. The CDR3 DNA sequence: TGTGCCAGCAAGCAGGCGAAGGCCTATGGCTACACCTTC. Protein product: CASKQAKAYGYTF. The chain combines TRBV2 with TRBJ1-2; no firm D call. The CDR3 is 13 residues long. Germline CDR1 is SNHLY and CDR2 is FYNNEI. Trimming pared 7 bases from V and 4 bases from J, leaving 13 bases between.

The chain carries TRBV2 and TRBJ2-1; 10 nucleotides match TRBD2. Per the germline V gene, CDR1 is SNHLY and CDR2 is FYNNEI. The V segment lost 7 bases and the J segment 4 bases; nucleotides outside the gene matches: 10. This CDR3 region has 16 residues. The CDR3 reads CASTPGRAGGYNEQFF. The DNA for the CDR3 is TGTGCCAGCACCCCAGGGAGAGCGGGAGGGTACAATGAGCAGTTCTTC.

The CDR3 loop reads CASSLGGGYNEQFF. The CDR3 region has the DNA TGCGCCAGCAGCTTAGGCGGGGGGTACAATGAGCAGTTCTTC. The gene calls are TRBV5-1 and TRBJ2-1, with 8 bases lining up with TRBD2. J lost 4 bases, V lost 2 bases, and 2 bases had no gene match. The germline V gene has CDR1 SGHRS and CDR2 YFSETQ. The CDR3 extends over 14 amino acids.

The genes are TRBV28 and TRBJ1-5; 10 positions agree with TRBD1. The ends lost 5 bases at V and 6 bases at J; junction bases unmatched: 4. CDR3 length: 14 residues. The germline V gene encodes CDR1 MDHEN and CDR2 SYDVKM. The CDR3 spells CASSGTGVGQPQHF. The CDR3 DNA sequence: TGTGCCAGCAGTGGGACAGGGGTTGGTCAGCCCCAGCATTTT.

DNA of the CDR3: TGTGCCAGTAGTATGGGACAGTATCAGCCCCAGCATTTT. Translating it yields CASSMGQYQPQHF. V usage is TRBV19 and J usage is TRBJ1-5; 7 positions agree with TRBD1. This CDR3 contains 13 residues. V shed 3 bases, J shed 5 bases, and the junction held 1 base outside the gene matches. CDR1 and CDR2 from the germline V gene are LNHDA and SQIVND (reference sequence).

The rearrangement links TRBV2 to TRBJ1-2; perhaps TRBD1 as D (6 bases). The CDR3 runs to 14 residues. V was trimmed by 4 bases and J by 4 bases, leaving 13 bases between them. The germline V gene encodes CDR1 SNHLY and CDR2 FYNNEI. The CDR3 reads CASSGGAGAYGYTF. The CDR3 coding sequence is TGTGCCAGCAGTGGGGGCGCAGGGGCCTATGGCTACACCTTC.

This chain joins TRBV6-5 and TRBJ2-2; perhaps TRBD1 as D (6 bases). The CDR3 is made up of 15 amino acids. The germline gives CDR1 MNHEY, CDR2 SVGAGI. V lost 4 bases to trimming and J lost 4 bases, with 13 bases between them. CDR3 nucleotide sequence: TGTGCCAGCAGTTGGGCAGGGGATGGCACCGGGGAGCTGTTTTTT. Its translation: CASSWAGDGTGELFF.

The chain is built from TRBV7-2 and TRBJ2-6, with D unresolved. Trimming stripped 7 bases from V and 4 bases from J, with 17 bases between. The V gene's germline CDR1 is SGHTA and CDR2 FQGNSA. The CDR3 runs 16 residues. DNA for the CDR3: TGTGCCAGCACCCGTTCACCACGGTCCGGGGCCAACGTCCTGACTTTC. It translates to CASTRSPRSGANVLTF.

V usage is TRBV5-4 and J usage is TRBJ2-2, with a tentative D call TRBD2 (5 bases). CDR1 is SGHNT, CDR2 YYREEE, per germline (reference sequence). V shed 5 bases and J shed 7 bases, with 9 bases lying between them. This CDR3 region has 12 residues. The CDR3 reads CASSLRDGELFF. The DNA for the CDR3 is TGTGCCAGCAGTCTGAGGGACGGGGAGCTGTTTTTT.

This clone showed up just once. This rearrangement joins TRBV28 to TRBJ2-2, with D unresolved. There are 13 residues in the CDR3. V lost 6 bases and J 4 bases, leaving 9 bases between the germline ends. From germline, CDR1 is MDHEN and CDR2 SYDVKM. DNA of the CDR3: TGTGCCAGCAGCCTCGGATCCACCGGGGAGCTGTTTTTT. This encodes CASSLGSTGELFF.

V usage is TRBV9 and J usage is TRBJ1-5; TRBD1 might be the D (5 bases). From germline, CDR1 is SGDLS and CDR2 YYNGEE. V gave up 3 bases and J gave up 4 bases, with 11 bases separating them. The CDR3 sequence is 14 residues long. CDR3 nucleotide sequence: TGTGCCAGCAGCGCGCAGGGACGTAATCAGCCCCAGCATTTT. This codes for CASSAQGRNQPQHF.

This clone appeared a single time. This chain joins TRBV5-1 and TRBJ2-1; the match to TRBD2 covers 10 bases. Germline V gene data show CDR1 as SGHRS and CDR2 as YFSETQ. The CDR3 sequence is 16 residues long. V shed 1 base and J 6 bases; nucleotides not matched to a gene: 7. In DNA form, the CDR3 reads TGCGCCAGCAGCTTGTCCCTAGCGGGAGAGTTCAATGAGCAGTTCTTC. Encoded protein: CASSLSLAGEFNEQFF.

The rearrangement uses TRBV2 and TRBJ1-2; D ambiguous. This CDR3 contains 13 residues. Trimming removed 4 bases from V and 2 bases from J, with 8 bases in between. The germline V gene encodes CDR1 SNHLY and CDR2 FYNNEI. In DNA, the CDR3 is TGTGCCAGCAGTGCTGGGCCCAACTATGGCTACACCTTC. Amino acids: CASSAGPNYGYTF.

This chain joins TRBV28 and TRBJ1-1; no definite D call. CDR3 size: 11 residues. Trimming shortened V by 10 bases and J by 8 bases, and 14 bases separated the two germline ends. The V gene's germline CDR1 is MDHEN and CDR2 SYDVKM. CDR3 sequence (DNA): TGTGCCACCGTTCTGGCAGCGGAAGCTTTCTTT. Amino acid sequence: CATVLAAEAFF.

The chain couples TRBV7-2 to TRBJ2-3; unclear D gene. The germline CDR1 and CDR2 sequences are SGHTA and FQGNSA. Trimming pared 4 bases from V and 0 bases from J, leaving 14 bases between. The CDR3 is made up of 16 amino acids. This chain's CDR3 is CASSSFSDSSTDTQYF. Written as DNA, the CDR3 is TGTGCCAGCAGCTCGTTCAGTGATTCTAGCACAGATACGCAGTATTTT.

V is TRBV12-3 or TRBV12-4 and J is TRBJ1-4; D call uncertain. Between the trimmed V and J ends, which lost 3 bases and 8 bases, there was a span of 10 bases. The CDR3 contains 13 residues. CDR3 bases: TGTGCCAGCAGTTTCGGGAGAGGAGAAAAACTGTTTTTT. Amino acid sequence: CASSFGRGEKLFF.

This clone was counted once. V usage is TRBV7-6 and J usage is TRBJ2-3, with 11 bases identical to TRBD2. The CDR3 consists of 18 residues. Trimming at V came to 1 base and at J to 2 bases, leaving 8 bases not matched to a gene. Germline V CDR1 and CDR2: SGHVS, FNYEAQ. CDR3 in DNA: TGTGCCAGCAGCTTAGGGCTAGCGGGAGGAAACAACACAGATACGCAGTATTTT. This translates into CASSLGLAGGNNTDTQYF.

This clone was seen many times. The chain is built from TRBV7-9 and TRBJ1-1, with D unclear. CDR1 is SEHNR and CDR2 is FQNEAQ in the germline V gene (reference sequence). CDR3 length: 14 amino acids. V lost 1 base and J lost 6, with 12 bases in between. The CDR3 nucleotides are TGTGCCAGCAGCTTAGGCTCATACGGCGCTGAAGCTTTCTTT. It specifies CASSLGSYGAEAFF.

The chain recombines TRBV2 with TRBJ2-7; TRBD1 aligns across 7 bases. Germline CDR1 is SNHLY and CDR2 is FYNNEI. This CDR3 region has 13 residues. With V trimmed by 6 bases and J by 6 bases, 8 bases remained unmatched. The CDR3 reads CASSLLAGGEQYF. In DNA form, the CDR3 reads TGTGCCAGCAGCCTGCTCGCAGGGGGCGAGCAGTACTTC.

The rearrangement joins TRBV5-1 to TRBJ1-5; D uncertain. Trimming pared 1 base from V and 5 bases from J, leaving 13 bases between. Germline assignment: CDR1 SGHRS and CDR2 YFSETQ. The CDR3 contains 15 residues. The CDR3, as DNA: TGCGCCAGCAGCTTGAGGAGGGTGGACGATCAGCCCCAGCATTTT. Protein: CASSLRRVDDQPQHF.